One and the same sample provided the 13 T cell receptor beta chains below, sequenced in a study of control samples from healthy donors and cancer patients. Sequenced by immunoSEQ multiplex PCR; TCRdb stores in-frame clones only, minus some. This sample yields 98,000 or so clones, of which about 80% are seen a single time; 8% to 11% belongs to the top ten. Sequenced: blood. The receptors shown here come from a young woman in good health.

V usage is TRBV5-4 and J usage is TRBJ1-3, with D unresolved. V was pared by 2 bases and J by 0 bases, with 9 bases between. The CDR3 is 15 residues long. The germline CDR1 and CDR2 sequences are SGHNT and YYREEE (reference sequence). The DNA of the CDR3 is TGTGCCAGCAGCTTAGACAATTTCTCTGGAAACACCATATATTTT. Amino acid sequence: CASSLDNFSGNTIYF.

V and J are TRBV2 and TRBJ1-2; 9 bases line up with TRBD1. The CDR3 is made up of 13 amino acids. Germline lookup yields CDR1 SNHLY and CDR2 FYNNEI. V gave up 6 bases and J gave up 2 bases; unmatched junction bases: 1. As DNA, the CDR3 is TGTGCCAGCAGCGGGACAGGGAACTATGGCTACACCTTC. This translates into CASSGTGNYGYTF.

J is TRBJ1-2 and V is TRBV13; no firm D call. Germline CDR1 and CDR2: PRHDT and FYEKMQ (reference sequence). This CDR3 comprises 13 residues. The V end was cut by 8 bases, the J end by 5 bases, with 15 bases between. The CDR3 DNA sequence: TGTGCCAGCGGACGGGATAAGGCTTATGGCTACACCTTC. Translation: CASGRDKAYGYTF.

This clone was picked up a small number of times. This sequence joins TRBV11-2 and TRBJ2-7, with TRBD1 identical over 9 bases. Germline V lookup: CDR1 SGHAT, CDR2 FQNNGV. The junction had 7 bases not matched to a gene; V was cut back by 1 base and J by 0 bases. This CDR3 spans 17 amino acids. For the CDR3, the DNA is TGTGCCAGCAGCTTAGCAGCCACAGGGGGCGACTCCTACGAGCAGTACTTC. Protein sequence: CASSLAATGGDSYEQYF. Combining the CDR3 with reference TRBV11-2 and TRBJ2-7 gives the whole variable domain EAGVAQSPRYKIIEKRQSVAFWCNPISGHATLYWYQQILGQGPKLLIQFQNNGVVDDSQLPKDRFSAERLKGVDSTLKIQPAKLEDSAVYLCASSLAATGGDSYEQYFGPGTRLTVT.

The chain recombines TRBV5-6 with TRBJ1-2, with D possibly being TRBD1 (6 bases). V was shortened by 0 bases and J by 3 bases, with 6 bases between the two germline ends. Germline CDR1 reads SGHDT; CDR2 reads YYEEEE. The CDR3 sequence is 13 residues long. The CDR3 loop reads CASSLDRDYGYTF. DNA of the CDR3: TGTGCCAGCAGCTTGGACAGGGACTATGGCTACACCTTC.

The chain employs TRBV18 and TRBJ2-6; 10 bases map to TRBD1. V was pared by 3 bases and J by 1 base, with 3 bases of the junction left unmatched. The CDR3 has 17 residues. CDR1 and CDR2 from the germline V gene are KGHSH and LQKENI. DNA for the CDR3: TGTGCCAGCTCACCGGGACAGGGGAATTCTGGGGCCAACGTCCTGACTTTC. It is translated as CASSPGQGNSGANVLTF.

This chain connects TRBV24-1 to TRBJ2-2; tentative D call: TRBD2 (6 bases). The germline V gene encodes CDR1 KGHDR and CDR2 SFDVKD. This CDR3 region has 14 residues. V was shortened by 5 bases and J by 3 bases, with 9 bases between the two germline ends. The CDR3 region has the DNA TGTGCCACCAGTGGAGGGGAGGACACCGGGGAGCTGTTTTTT. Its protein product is CATSGGEDTGELFF.

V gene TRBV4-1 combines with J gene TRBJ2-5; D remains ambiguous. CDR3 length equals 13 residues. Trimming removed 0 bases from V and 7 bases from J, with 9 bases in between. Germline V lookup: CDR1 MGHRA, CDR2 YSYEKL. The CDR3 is CASSQEPSMTQYF. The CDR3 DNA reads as TGCGCCAGCAGCCAAGAGCCCTCCATGACCCAGTACTTC.

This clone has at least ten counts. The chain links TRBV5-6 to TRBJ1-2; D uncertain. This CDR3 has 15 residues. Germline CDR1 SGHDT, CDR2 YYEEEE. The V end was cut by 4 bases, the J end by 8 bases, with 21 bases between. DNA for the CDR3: TGTGCCAGCAGCCCTTTATTACTAGGTCTGGGGGGCTACACCTTC. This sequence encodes CASSPLLLGLGGYTF.

DNA of the CDR3: TGCGCCAGCAGCCAAGAGTTCGGGGGGGCAGATGAGCAGTTCTTC. This codes for CASSQEFGGADEQFF. The chain carries TRBV4-3 and TRBJ2-1; 8 positions agree with TRBD2. The germline CDR1 and CDR2 sequences are LGHNA and YSLEER. The CDR3 consists of 15 residues. V was clipped by 0 bases and J by 8 bases; unmatched bases: 6.

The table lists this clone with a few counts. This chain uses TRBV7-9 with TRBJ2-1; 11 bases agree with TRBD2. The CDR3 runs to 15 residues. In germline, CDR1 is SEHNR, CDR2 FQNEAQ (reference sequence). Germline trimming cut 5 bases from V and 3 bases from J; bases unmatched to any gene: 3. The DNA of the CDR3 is TGTGCCAGCAGCCCAGGGACTAGCGGCTACAATGAGCAGTTCTTC. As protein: CASSPGTSGYNEQFF.

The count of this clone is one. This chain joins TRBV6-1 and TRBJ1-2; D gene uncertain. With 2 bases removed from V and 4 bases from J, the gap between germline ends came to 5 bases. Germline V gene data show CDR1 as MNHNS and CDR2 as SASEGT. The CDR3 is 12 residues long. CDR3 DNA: TGTGCCAGCAGTGAATACAGCTATGGCTACACCTTC. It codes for CASSEYSYGYTF.

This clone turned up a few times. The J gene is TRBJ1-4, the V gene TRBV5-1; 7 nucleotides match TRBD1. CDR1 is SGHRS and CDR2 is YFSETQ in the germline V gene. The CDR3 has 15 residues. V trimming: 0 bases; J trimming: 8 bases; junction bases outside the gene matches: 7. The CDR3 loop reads CASSLGQGPNEKLFF. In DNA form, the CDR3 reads TGCGCCAGCAGCTTGGGACAGGGACCCAACGAAAAACTGTTTTTT.